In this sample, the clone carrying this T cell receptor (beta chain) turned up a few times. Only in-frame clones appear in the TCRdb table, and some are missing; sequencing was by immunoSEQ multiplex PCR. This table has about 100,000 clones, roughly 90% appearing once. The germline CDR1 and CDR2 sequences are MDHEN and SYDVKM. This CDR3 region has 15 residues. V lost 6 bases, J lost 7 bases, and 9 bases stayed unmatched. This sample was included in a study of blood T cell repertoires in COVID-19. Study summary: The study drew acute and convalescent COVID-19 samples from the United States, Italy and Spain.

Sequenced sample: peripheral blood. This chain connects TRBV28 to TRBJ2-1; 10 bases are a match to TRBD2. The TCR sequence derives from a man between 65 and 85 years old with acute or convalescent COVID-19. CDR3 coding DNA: TGTGCCAGCAGGGAACTAGCGGGGTCACGTAATGAGCAGTTCTTC. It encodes CASRELAGSRNEQFF.